This T cell receptor beta chain stems from a study of cytotoxic CD8 clonotypes in ibrutinib-treated CLL. Background on the study: On average, each sample had roughly 250,000 productive templates and 96,000 or so productive rearrangements.

With respect to this clone: The antigen remains undetermined.

This CDR3 is 12 amino acids long. Trimming removed 3 bases from V and 5 bases from J, with 9 bases in between. Germline CDR1 is SGDLS and CDR2 is YYNGEE. The assay was immunoSEQ multiplex PCR, and TCRdb's table has in-frame clones only and misses some. The table includes roughly 250,000 clones, 60% to 75% detected once. Points from the study as a whole: Public clonotypes proved infrequent, and on treatment they shrank or remained steady. Clonality increased with ibrutinib response but returned toward baseline at progression. Researchers report that baseline clonality outpaced age-matched healthy donors and tracked circulating CD8+ T-cell counts.

V and J are TRBV9 and TRBJ2-7, with D possibly TRBD1 on 6 matching bases. The sequencing here drew on PBMCs, taken after 24 months of ibrutinib treatment. The sequence was obtained from a human donor with chronic lymphocytic leukemia. The CDR3 bases are TGTGCCAGCAGCGCGGACAGCCACGAGCAGTACTTC. Translated: CASSADSHEQYF.